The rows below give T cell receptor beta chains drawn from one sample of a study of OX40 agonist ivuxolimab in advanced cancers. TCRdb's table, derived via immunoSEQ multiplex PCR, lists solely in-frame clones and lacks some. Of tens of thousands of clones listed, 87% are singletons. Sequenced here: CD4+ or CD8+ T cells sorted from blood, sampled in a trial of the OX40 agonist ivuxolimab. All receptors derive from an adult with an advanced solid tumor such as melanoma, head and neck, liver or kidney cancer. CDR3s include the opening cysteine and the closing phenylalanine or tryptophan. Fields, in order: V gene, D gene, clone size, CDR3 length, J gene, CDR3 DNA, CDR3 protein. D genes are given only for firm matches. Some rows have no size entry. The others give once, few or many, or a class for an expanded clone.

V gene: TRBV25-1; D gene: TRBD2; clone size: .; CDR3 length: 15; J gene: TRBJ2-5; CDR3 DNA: TGTGCCAGCAGTGGGGGACTAGCGGACCTCGGGACCCAGTACTTC; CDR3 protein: CASSGGLADLGTQYF
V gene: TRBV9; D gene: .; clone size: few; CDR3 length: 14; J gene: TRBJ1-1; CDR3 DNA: TGTGCCAGCAGCTCAATGGGGGTGAACACTGAAGCTTTCTTT; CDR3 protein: CASSSMGVNTEAFF
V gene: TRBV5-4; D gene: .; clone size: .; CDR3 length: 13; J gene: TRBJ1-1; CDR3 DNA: TGTGCCAGCAGCTTGTTAAAGAACACTGAAGCTTTCTTT; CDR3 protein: CASSLLKNTEAFF
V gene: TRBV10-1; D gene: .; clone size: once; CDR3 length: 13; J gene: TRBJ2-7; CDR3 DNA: TGCGCCAGCAGTTTTCCAGGGACCTACGAGCAGTACTTC; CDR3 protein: CASSFPGTYEQYF
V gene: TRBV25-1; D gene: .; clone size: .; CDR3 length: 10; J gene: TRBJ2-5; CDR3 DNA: TGTGCCAGTCCGCTCGGGACCCAGTACTTC; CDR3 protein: CASPLGTQYF
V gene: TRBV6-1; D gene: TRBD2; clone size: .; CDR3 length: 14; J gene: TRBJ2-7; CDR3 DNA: TGTGCCAGCAGTGTTACTAGCGGGGCGTACGAGCAGTACTTC; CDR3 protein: CASSVTSGAYEQYF
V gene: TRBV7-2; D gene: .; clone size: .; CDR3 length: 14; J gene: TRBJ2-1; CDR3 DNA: TGTGCCAGCAGCTTAGCGGGGCAGGGTAGAAGGCAGTTCTTC; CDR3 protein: CASSLAGQGRRQFF
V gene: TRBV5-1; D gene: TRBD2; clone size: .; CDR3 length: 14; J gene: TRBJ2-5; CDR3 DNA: TGCGCCAGCAGCGGCGGGACTAGCGAAGAGACCCAGTACTTC; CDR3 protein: CASSGGTSEETQYF
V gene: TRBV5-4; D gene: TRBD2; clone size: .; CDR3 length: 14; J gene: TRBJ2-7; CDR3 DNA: TGTGCCAGCAGCTTGGGGCGGGGGGTCTACGAGCAGTACTTC; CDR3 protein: CASSLGRGVYEQYF
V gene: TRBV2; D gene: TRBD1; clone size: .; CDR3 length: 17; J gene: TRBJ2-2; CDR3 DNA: TGTGCCAGCAGTGAGGCCGAGGGGGCCTTCAGGGTCCGGGAGCTGTTTTTT; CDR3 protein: CASSEAEGAFRVRELFF
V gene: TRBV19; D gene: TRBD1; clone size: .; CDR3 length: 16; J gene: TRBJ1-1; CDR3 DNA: TGTGCCAGTAGTCCCGGACAGGGGGTTCCCAACACTGAAGCTTTCTTT; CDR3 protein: CASSPGQGVPNTEAFF
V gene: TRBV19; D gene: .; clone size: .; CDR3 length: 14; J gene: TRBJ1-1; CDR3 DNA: TGTGCCAGTAGTCCCCCGGACAGGAACACTGAAGCTTTCTTT; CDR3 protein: CASSPPDRNTEAFF
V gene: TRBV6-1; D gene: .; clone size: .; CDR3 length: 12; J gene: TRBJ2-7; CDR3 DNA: TGTGCCAGCAGTTCAAACCTCTACGAGCAGTACTTC; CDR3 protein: CASSSNLYEQYF
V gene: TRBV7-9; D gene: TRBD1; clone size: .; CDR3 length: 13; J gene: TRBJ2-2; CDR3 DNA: TGTGCCGGACAGGGGGAGCTCACCGGGGAGCTGTTTTTT; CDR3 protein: CAGQGELTGELFF
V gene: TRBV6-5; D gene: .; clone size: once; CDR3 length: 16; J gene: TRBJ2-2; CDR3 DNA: TGTGCCAGCAGTTACTTTGTCAGGGCGGGCACCGGGGAGCTGTTTTTT; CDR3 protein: CASSYFVRAGTGELFF
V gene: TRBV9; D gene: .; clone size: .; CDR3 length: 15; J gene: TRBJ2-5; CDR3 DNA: TGTGCCAGCAGCGTAGTTCTAAGAGGTAAAGAGACCCAGTACTTC; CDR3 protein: CASSVVLRGKETQYF
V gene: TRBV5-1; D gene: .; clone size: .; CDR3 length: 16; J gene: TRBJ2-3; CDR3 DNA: TGCGCCAGCAGCTACTCCCGGGATTCACACACAGATACGCAGTATTTT; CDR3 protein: CASSYSRDSHTDTQYF
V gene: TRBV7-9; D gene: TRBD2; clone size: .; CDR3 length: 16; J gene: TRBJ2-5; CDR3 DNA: TGTGCCAGCAACCAGTGGGCGGGGGGGTCTCAAGAGACCCAGTACTTC; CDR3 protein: CASNQWAGGSQETQYF
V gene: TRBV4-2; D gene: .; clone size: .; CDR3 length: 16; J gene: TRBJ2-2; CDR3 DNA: TGTGCCAGCAGCCAACGCCTTTTAGGGAGCACCGGGGAGCTGTTTTTT; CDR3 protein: CASSQRLLGSTGELFF
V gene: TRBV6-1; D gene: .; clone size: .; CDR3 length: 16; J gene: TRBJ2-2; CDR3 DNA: TGTGCCAGCAGTGAAGCGGCTAGCCGGAACACCGGGGAGCTGTTTTTT; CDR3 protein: CASSEAASRNTGELFF
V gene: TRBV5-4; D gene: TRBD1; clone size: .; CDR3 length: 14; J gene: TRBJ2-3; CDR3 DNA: TGTGCCAGCAGCCAGGACAGGGGCACAGATACGCAGTATTTT; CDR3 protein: CASSQDRGTDTQYF
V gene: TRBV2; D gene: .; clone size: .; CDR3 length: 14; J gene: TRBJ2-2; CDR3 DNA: TGTGCCAGCAGCGCCGGAGGAGGCACCGGGGAGCTGTTTTTT; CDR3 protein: CASSAGGGTGELFF
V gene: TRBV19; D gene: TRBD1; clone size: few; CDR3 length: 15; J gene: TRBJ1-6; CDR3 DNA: TGTGCCAGCCAGCCCCGGGACAGGGGGAATTCACCCCTCCACTTT; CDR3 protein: CASQPRDRGNSPLHF
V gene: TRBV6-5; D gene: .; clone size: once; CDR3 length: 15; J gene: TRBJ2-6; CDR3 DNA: TGTGCCAGCAGGAGACAGTACTCTGGGGCCAACGTCCTGACTTTC; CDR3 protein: CASRRQYSGANVLTF
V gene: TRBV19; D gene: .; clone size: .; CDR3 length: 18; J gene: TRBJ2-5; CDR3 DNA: TGTGCCAGTAGTATAAGAGTCGCGGGACGCTCGGATATGGAGACCCAGTACTTC; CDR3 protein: CASSIRVAGRSDMETQYF
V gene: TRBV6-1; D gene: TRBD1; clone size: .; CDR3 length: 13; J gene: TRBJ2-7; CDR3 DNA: TGTGCCAGCAGTCCGACAGGGGCCTACGAGCAGTACTTC; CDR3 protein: CASSPTGAYEQYF
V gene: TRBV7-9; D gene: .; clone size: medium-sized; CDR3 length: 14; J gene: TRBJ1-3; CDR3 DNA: TGTGCCAGCATCCCCCGGGTTACTGGAAACACCATATATTTT; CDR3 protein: CASIPRVTGNTIYF
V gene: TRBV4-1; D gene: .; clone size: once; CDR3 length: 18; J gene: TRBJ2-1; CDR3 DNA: TGCGCCAGCAGCCCCATCTTCAGCGGGTCTAGCTCCTACAATGAGCAGTTCTTC; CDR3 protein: CASSPIFSGSSSYNEQFF
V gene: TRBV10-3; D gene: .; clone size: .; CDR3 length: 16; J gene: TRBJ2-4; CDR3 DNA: TGTGCCATCAGTGAGTCGTGGGAAGGGGGGAAAAACATTCAGTACTTC; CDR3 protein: CAISESWEGGKNIQYF
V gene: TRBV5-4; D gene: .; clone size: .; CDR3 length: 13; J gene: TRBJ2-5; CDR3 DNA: TGTGCCAGCACATTGGGCGGTCAAGAGACCCAGTACTTC; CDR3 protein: CASTLGGQETQYF
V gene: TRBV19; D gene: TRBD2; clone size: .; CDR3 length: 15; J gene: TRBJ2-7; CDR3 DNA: TGTGCCAGTAGTACACTAGCGGGGGGGCGTCGCGAGCAGTACTTC; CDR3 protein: CASSTLAGGRREQYF
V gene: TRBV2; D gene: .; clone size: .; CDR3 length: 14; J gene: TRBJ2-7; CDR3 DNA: TGTGCCAGCAGGGGGGCATCCGGGGCCTACGAGCAGTACTTC; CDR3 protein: CASRGASGAYEQYF
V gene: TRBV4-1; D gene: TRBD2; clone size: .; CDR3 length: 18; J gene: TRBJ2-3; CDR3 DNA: TGCGCCAGCAGCCAAACCCAACTAGCGGGGGGCAAAACAGATACGCAGTATTTT; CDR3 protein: CASSQTQLAGGKTDTQYF
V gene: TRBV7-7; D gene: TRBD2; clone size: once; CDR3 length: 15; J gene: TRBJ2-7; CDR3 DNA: TGTGCTAGCAGCTTAGAGCCTGGGGGGGGCTACGAGCAGTACTTC; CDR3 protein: CASSLEPGGGYEQYF
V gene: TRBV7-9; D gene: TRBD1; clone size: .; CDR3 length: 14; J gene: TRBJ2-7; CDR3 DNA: TGTGCCAGCAGCTTAGCGGGACAGTACTACGAGCAGTACTTC; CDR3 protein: CASSLAGQYYEQYF
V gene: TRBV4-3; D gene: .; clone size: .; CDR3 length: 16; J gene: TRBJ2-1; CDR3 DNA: TGCGCCAGCAGCCAAGACAGGGGGGGCTCCTACAATGAGCAGTTCTTC; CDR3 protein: CASSQDRGGSYNEQFF
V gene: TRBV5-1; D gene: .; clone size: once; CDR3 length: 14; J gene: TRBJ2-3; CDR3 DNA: TGCGCCAGCAGCTTGGGTGCCCCGAGGGATACGCAGTATTTT; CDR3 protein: CASSLGAPRDTQYF
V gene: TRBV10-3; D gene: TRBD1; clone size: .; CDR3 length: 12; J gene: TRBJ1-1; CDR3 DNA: TGTGCCATCACCGAGGGGGCAGGGGAAGCTTTCTTT; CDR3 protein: CAITEGAGEAFF
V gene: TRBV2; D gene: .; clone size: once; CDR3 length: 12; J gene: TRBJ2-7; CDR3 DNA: TGTGCCAGCAGCGAAGGAGTATACGAGCAGTACTTC; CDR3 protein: CASSEGVYEQYF
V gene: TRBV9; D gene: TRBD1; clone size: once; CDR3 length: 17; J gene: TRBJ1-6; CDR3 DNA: TGTGCCAGCAGCGTAGCTCAAGGACAGGGCATGAATTCACCCCTCCACTTT; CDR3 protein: CASSVAQGQGMNSPLHF
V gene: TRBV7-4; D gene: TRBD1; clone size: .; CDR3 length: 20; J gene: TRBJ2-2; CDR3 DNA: TGTGCCAGCAGCTTAGAAGGGACAGGGGTTGTGTTTATGGACACCGGGGAGCTGTTTTTT; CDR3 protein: CASSLEGTGVVFMDTGELFF
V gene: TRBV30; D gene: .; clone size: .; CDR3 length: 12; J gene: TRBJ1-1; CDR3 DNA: TGTGCCTGGACCAGGGGTGGAACTGAAGCTTTCTTT; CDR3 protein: CAWTRGGTEAFF
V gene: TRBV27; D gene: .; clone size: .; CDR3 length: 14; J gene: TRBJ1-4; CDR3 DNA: TGTGCCAGCAGTTGGGGCAGGGGAGAAGAAAAACTGTTTTTT; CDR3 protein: CASSWGRGEEKLFF
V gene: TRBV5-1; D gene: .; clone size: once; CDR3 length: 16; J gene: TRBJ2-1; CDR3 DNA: TGCGCCAGCAGCTTGGCGGCTCGAAGCTCCTACAATGAGCAGTTCTTC; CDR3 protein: CASSLAARSSYNEQFF
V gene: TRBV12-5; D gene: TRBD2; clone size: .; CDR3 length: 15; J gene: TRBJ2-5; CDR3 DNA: TGTGCTAGTGGTCGGACTAGCGGGGGGGCAGAGACCCAGTACTTC; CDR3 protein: CASGRTSGGAETQYF
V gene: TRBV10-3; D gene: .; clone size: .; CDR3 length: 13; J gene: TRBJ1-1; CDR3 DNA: TGTGCCATCAGTGAATCGTCCCAGGGCGAAGCTTTCTTT; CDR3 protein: CAISESSQGEAFF
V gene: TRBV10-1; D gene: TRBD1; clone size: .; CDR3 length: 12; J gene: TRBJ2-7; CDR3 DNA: TGCGCCAGCAGTCGGGACAGGGACGAGCAGTACTTC; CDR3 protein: CASSRDRDEQYF
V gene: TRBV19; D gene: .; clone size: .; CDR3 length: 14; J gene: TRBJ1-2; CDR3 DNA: TGTGCCAGTAATCCCCTCCTCAGCCCCTATGGCTACACCTTC; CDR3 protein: CASNPLLSPYGYTF
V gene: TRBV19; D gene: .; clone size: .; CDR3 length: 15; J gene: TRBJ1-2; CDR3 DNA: TGTGCCAGTAGTACCGACAGTTACCCTAACTATGGCTACACCTTC; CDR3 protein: CASSTDSYPNYGYTF
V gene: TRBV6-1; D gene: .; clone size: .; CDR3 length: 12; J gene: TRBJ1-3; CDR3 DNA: TGTGCCACCATGATATCTGGAAACACCATATATTTT; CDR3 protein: CATMISGNTIYF